This T cell receptor (beta chain) was captured by sequencing in a study of T cell repertoires in cytomegalovirus infection (dated by TCRdb to about 2019). In the study overall: Donor HLA type was relevant to the analysis, as public TCR beta signatures indicated carriage of CMV infection together with the matching HLA type.

This clonotype occurred many times. What antigen it recognizes has not been identified. Base qualities are not recorded, but no much larger clone differs from it by a single base. General findings and caveats noted by the study authors: The ex vivo response was dominated by HLA-C-restricted CMV-specific TCR beta clonotypes, and the single most frequent clonotype in two of eight donors was supplied by these HLA-C-restricted clonotypes. Carriers of CMV infection plus the relevant HLA type were discriminated by the cumulative frequency of public TCR beta family members in the study cohort and in an independent roughly 400-donor cohort.

The germline ends are 15 bases apart after V is trimmed by 7 bases and J by 4 bases. CDR1 is given as SGHTA and CDR2 as FQGNSA, both from the germline V gene. Measured from the cysteine to the phenylalanine, the CDR3 is 14 residues long. Of the read, only the CDR3 DNA is kept; its 42 bases are in frame from base 1. Data came from an Illumina HiSeq 1500. TCRdb's own reprocessing of the public reads used fastp at Q25 and MiXCR and kept productive beta chains. A single entry per CDR3 protein holds the most common genes and DNA from its merged rows. Across this sample there are about 400,000 distinct CDR3 sequences, with approximately 18% seen only once. Roughly 9% of the sample is in the top ten clones.

Here the chain combines TRBV7-2 and TRBJ2-3; the D element might be TRBD1 or TRBD2, as each aligns at 6 bases. Source material: PBMCs. This TCR was sampled from a human donor in good health (CMV status not recorded). Some clones in this sample may be carry-over from other donors' samples. For the CDR3, the sequence is CASTQIRGADTQYF. The DNA sequence reads TGTGCCAGCACCCAAATAAGGGGGGCAGATACGCAGTATTTT.